This is a list of T cell receptor beta chains from one sample in a study of blood T cell repertoires in COVID-19. The assay was immunoSEQ multiplex PCR, and TCRdb's table has in-frame clones only and misses some. The profile covers approximately 150,000 clones, with 70% to 90% appearing a single time and roughly 2.7% taken by the ten largest. The sequencing sample was made of peripheral blood. All receptors derive from a woman of 80 years or more with COVID-19, enrolled during active disease. CDR3s include the opening cysteine and the closing phenylalanine or tryptophan. The order of the fields is V gene, D gene, clone size, J gene, CDR3 DNA, CDR3 protein. A D gene is named only where the DNA matches it firmly. Some rows have no size entry. The others give once, few or many, or a class for an expanded clone.

V: TRBV7-2
D: TRBD2
size: .
J: TRBJ2-3
DNA: TGTGCCAGCAGCTTACAGAGCGGGATTAGCACAGATACGCAGTATTTT
CDR3: CASSLQSGISTDTQYF

V: TRBV6-5
D: .
size: .
J: TRBJ1-5
DNA: TGTGCCAGCAGCCCGGACGGAATCGGACTCCAGCATTTT
CDR3: CASSPDGIGLQHF

V: TRBV27
D: .
size: .
J: TRBJ2-7
DNA: TGTGCCAGCAGTTTACTCCCGGACAGTATCGACGAGCAGTACTTC
CDR3: CASSLLPDSIDEQYF

V: TRBV4-2
D: TRBD2
size: .
J: TRBJ2-3
DNA: TGTGCCAGCAGCCAACCTACAGCGGGGGGCATAACAGATACGCAGTATTTT
CDR3: CASSQPTAGGITDTQYF

V: TRBV14
D: TRBD2
size: .
J: TRBJ2-2
DNA: TGTGCCAGCAGCCAAGACCTAGCGGGAGCGTACACCGGGGAGCTGTTTTTT
CDR3: CASSQDLAGAYTGELFF

V: TRBV21-1
D: .
size: once
J: TRBJ2-3
DNA: TGTGCCAGCAGCAAAGCGCGACAGGGCAAGGGAGATACGCAGTATTTT
CDR3: CASSKARQGKGDTQYF

V: TRBV19
D: .
size: .
J: TRBJ1-5
DNA: TGTGCCAGTAGTACAGGCGGGGGGCTGGTTCAGCCCCAGCATTTT
CDR3: CASSTGGGLVQPQHF

V: TRBV7-9
D: TRBD2
size: few
J: TRBJ2-7
DNA: TGTGCCAGCACCCATTTAGGGAGGGACTACTCCTACGAGCAGTACTTC
CDR3: CASTHLGRDYSYEQYF

V: TRBV18
D: .
size: .
J: TRBJ2-7
DNA: TGTGCCAGCTCCTCTGGGAGCTCCTACGAGCAGTACTTC
CDR3: CASSSGSSYEQYF

V: TRBV27
D: TRBD1
size: .
J: TRBJ2-5
DNA: TGTGCCAGCAGTACGGGACAGGGAGGACAAGAGACCCAGTACTTC
CDR3: CASSTGQGGQETQYF

V: TRBV6-2/TRBV6-3
D: TRBD1
size: .
J: TRBJ1-6
DNA: TGTGCCAGCAGTTGGGGACAGGGGTATAATTCACCCCTCCACTTT
CDR3: CASSWGQGYNSPLHF

V: TRBV12-3/TRBV12-4
D: .
size: .
J: TRBJ1-1
DNA: TGTGCCAGCAGTTTCTTGGAGGACACTGAAGCTTTCTTT
CDR3: CASSFLEDTEAFF

V: TRBV10-1
D: .
size: .
J: TRBJ2-2
DNA: TGCGCCAGCAGTGAGCTTCGGGGGAACACCGGGGAGCTGTTTTTT
CDR3: CASSELRGNTGELFF